The source of this T cell receptor beta chain is a study of cytomegalovirus exposure and HLA in healthy donors. Study results and limitations: It was reportedly the case that the classifier diagnosed cytomegalovirus status with high specificity and sensitivity.

A note on this clone: Its antigen remains unknown.

Use of 60 Vbeta and 13 Jbeta primers characterized the PCR. The repertoire was sequenced with immunoSEQ multiplex PCR; TCRdb's copy has only in-frame clones and lacks some. The profile shows over 200,000 clones, about 89% of them singletons. The source material was PBMCs. This receptor was obtained from a woman aged 18 to 35 in good health and CMV-seronegative.

The CDR3 coding sequence is TGTGCCTGGAGTATGGAGGAGGGTACTGAAGCTTTCTTT. It encodes CAWSMEEGTEAFF. The chain uses TRBV30 and TRBJ1-1; no definite D call. Germline V gene data show CDR1 as GTSNPN and CDR2 as SVGIG (reference sequence). Trimming took off 2 bases at V and 5 bases at J, with 12 bases between the two ends. The CDR3 consists of 13 residues.